Each of the 15 T cell receptor beta chains below was sequenced from the same sample in a study of OX40 agonist ivuxolimab in advanced cancers. Receptor amplification or capture employed the immunoSEQ multiplex PCR assay. In TCRdb, the immuneACCESS table is reduced to in-frame sequences with V and J assigned. These tables do not hold every clone; where another copy was compared, an unresolved V gene accounts for under half, and the others remain unexplained. Present in this sample are around 83,000 clones, 65% to 85% of which were seen just once. 6.5% to 8% of the sample goes to the ten largest clones. The sample in question was CD4+ or CD8+ T cells sorted from blood, obtained in a trial of the OX40 agonist ivuxolimab. The source is an adult with an advanced solid tumor such as melanoma, head and neck, liver or kidney cancer.

The rearrangement joins TRBV15 to TRBJ2-5, with TRBD2 matching over 9 bases. The CDR3 sequence is 16 residues long. The V gene end was trimmed by 1 base and the J gene end by 1 base; junction bases not matched to a gene: 4. Germline CDR1 is LNHNV and CDR2 is YYDKDF (reference sequence). The CDR3 sequence is CATSRGSGGIQETQYF. The CDR3 DNA is TGTGCCACCAGCAGAGGTAGCGGGGGCATCCAAGAGACCCAGTACTTC.

The V gene is TRBV6-5, the J gene TRBJ1-1; D is undetermined. Deletions cut 6 bases from V and 7 bases from J, with 12 bases between. The germline V gene encodes CDR1 MNHEY and CDR2 SVGAGI. The CDR3 totals 12 residues. CDR3 sequence: CASSSEGGEAFF. For the CDR3, the DNA is TGTGCCAGCAGCTCTGAAGGCGGTGAAGCTTTCTTT.

This rearrangement joins TRBV6-5 to TRBJ2-4; perhaps TRBD1 as D (6 bases). Trimming shortened V by 11 bases and J by 4 bases, and 12 bases separated the two germline ends. There are 12 residues in the CDR3. In germline, CDR1 is MNHEY, CDR2 SVGAGI. The CDR3: CAGTDRKNIQYF. CDR3 sequence (DNA): TGTGCCGGTACGGACAGAAAAAACATTCAGTACTTC.

This clone was seen a handful of times. The rearrangement uses TRBV30 and TRBJ2-1, with 9 bases fitting TRBD2. The length of the CDR3 is 19 residues. CDR1 and CDR2 (germline): GTSNPN, SVGIG (reference sequence). Trimming removed 0 bases from V and 4 bases from J; junction bases left unmatched: 16. The CDR3 reads CAWSVGGLAGFGVYNEQFF. The CDR3 DNA sequence: TGTGCCTGGAGTGTTGGAGGGCTAGCGGGATTCGGGGTGTACAATGAGCAGTTCTTC.

The CDR3 protein is CASSPSRGDTQYF. Written as DNA, the CDR3 is TGTGCCAGCTCACCTTCAAGGGGAGATACGCAGTATTTT. The chain is built from TRBV18 and TRBJ2-3; D possibly corresponds to TRBD1 (5 bases). Germline CDR1 and CDR2: KGHSH and LQKENI. The CDR3 length is 13 residues. V shed 3 bases and J shed 5 bases, with 9 bases lying between them. The complete variable domain, with remaining parts taken from reference TRBV18 and TRBJ2-3, reads NAGVMQNPRHLVRRRGQEARLRCSPMKGHSHVYWYRQLPEEGLKFMVYLQKENIIDESGMPKERFSAEFPKEGPSILRIQQVVRGDSAAYFCASSPSRGDTQYFGPGTRLTVL.

V usage is TRBV11-3 and J usage is TRBJ1-2, with D maybe TRBD1 (6 bases). This CDR3 has 12 residues. Trimming cost V 3 bases and J 6 bases, with 8 bases left between them. Germline V gene lookup returns CDR1 SGHNT and CDR2 YENEEA. This chain's CDR3 is CASSFDRNGYTF. CDR3 coding DNA: TGTGCCAGCAGCTTTGACAGGAATGGCTACACCTTC.

The V gene is TRBV29-1, the J gene TRBJ1-3; a possible D gene is TRBD1 (6 bases). This CDR3 has 13 amino acids. Trimming left V 4 bases short and J 4 bases short, with 11 bases between. CDR1 and CDR2 from the germline V gene are SQVTM and ANQGSEA. The CDR3 bases are TGCAGCGTTGGGTTAACAGGGGGAAACACCATATATTTT. This gives the protein CSVGLTGGNTIYF.

In its sample, this clone was seen once. The junction departs from the called germline gene at one end, perhaps through a read error. The chain combines TRBV29-1 with TRBJ2-1, with D hard to call. The CDR3 runs to 12 residues. CDR1 is SQVTM, CDR2 ANQGSEA, per germline. In nucleotides, the CDR3 is TGCAGCTTTGACTCGGGTGGGCGTGGGCAGTTCTTC. As protein: CSFDSGGRGQFF.

The chain joins TRBV14 to TRBJ1-3, with D uncertain. Germline CDR1 reads SGHDN; CDR2 reads FVKESK. The V and J ends lost 3 bases and 3 bases respectively, with 6 bases between them. The CDR3 has 13 amino acids. CDR3 protein: CASSHIGGNTIYF. For the CDR3, the DNA is TGTGCCAGCAGCCATATTGGTGGAAACACCATATATTTT.

V usage is TRBV14 and J usage is TRBJ2-5; D is perhaps TRBD1 (6 bases). The J call may be wrong; the DNA end is better matched by TRBJ2-7. There are 14 residues in the CDR3. Germline-derived CDR1 and CDR2 are SGHDN and FVKESK. This chain's CDR3 is CASSGTSSSYEQYF. CDR3 DNA: TGTGCCAGCAGCGGGACATCGAGCTCCTACGAGCAGTACTTC.

The genes are TRBV27 and TRBJ1-4; 7 positions agree with TRBD1. This CDR3 is 13 amino acids long. Trimming at V came to 8 bases and at J to 7 bases, leaving 7 bases not matched to a gene. Germline V gives CDR1 MNHEY, CDR2 SMNVEV (reference sequence). As DNA, the CDR3 is TGTGCCAGCTGGACAGGAGCCAGTGAAAAACTGTTTTTT. This sequence encodes CASWTGASEKLFF.

This clone showed up just once. The chain combines TRBV6-1 with TRBJ1-2; tentatively, D is TRBD1 (5 bases). Trimming pared 4 bases from V and 1 base from J, leaving 10 bases between. Germline V gene lookup returns CDR1 MNHNS and CDR2 SASEGT. The CDR3 has 14 residues. The CDR3 loop reads CASSAFGGNYGYTF. Here the CDR3 DNA reads TGTGCCAGCAGTGCCTTCGGGGGTAACTATGGCTACACCTTC.

This clone was found many times. The chain joins TRBV7-9 to TRBJ2-3; D call uncertain. With 0 bases removed from V and 5 bases from J, the gap between germline ends came to 0 bases. There are 11 residues in the CDR3. Germline V gives CDR1 SEHNR, CDR2 FQNEAQ (reference sequence). CDR3 sequence reads: CASSLADTQYF. The CDR3 DNA reads as TGTGCCAGCAGCTTAGCAGATACGCAGTATTTT.

This clone was counted only a few times. The CDR3 loop reads CASSKGSGELFF. CDR3 in DNA: TGTGCCAGTAGTAAAGGGTCCGGGGAGCTGTTTTTT. The chain uses TRBV19 and TRBJ2-2; no clear D. The CDR3 is 12 residues long. The germline CDR1 and CDR2 sequences are LNHDA and SQIVND (reference sequence). Trimming left V 4 bases short and J 6 bases short, with 6 bases between. Supplemented by reference TRBV19 and TRBJ2-2, the full variable domain reads DGGITQSPKYLFRKEGQNVTLSCEQNLNHDAMYWYRQDPGQGLRLIYYSQIVNDFQKGDIAEGYSVSREKKESFPLTVTSAQKNPTAFYLCASSKGSGELFFGEGSRLTVL.

This chain links TRBV5-1 with TRBJ2-5; 7 nucleotides align to TRBD1. The germline V gene has CDR1 SGHRS and CDR2 YFSETQ. Losses at the gene ends were 7 bases for V and 4 bases for J; bases not matched to a gene: 10. This CDR3 has 14 amino acids. CDR3 DNA: TGCGCCAGCCGAGACAGGGTGGGACGAGAGACCCAGTACTTC. Protein product: CASRDRVGRETQYF.